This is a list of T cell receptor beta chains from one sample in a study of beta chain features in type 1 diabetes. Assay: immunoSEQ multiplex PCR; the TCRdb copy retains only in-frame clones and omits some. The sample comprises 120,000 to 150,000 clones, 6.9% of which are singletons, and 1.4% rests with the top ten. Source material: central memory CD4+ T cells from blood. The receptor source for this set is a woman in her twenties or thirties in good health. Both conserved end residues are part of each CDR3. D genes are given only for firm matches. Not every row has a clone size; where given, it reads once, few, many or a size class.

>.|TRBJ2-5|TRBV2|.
CASKTTQGGETQYF
TGTGCCAGCAAAACTACCCAGGGTGGGGAGACCCAGTACTTC
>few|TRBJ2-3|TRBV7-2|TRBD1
CASSLIGTGKADTQYF
TGTGCCAGCAGCTTAATTGGGACAGGGAAAGCAGATACGCAGTATTTT
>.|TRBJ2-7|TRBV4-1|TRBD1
CASSQASGQTYEQYF
TGCGCCAGCAGCCAAGCATCGGGACAGACCTACGAGCAGTACTTC
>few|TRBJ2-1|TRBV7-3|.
CASSLTFGGANEQFF
TGTGCCAGCAGCTTAACGTTTGGCGGGGCCAATGAGCAGTTCTTC
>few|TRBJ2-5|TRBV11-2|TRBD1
CASSSGLGQGAGETQYF
TGTGCCAGCAGCTCCGGACTTGGACAGGGGGCAGGGGAGACCCAGTACTTC
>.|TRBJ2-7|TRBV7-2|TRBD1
CASSLGQGNIYEQYF
TGTGCCAGCAGCTTAGGACAGGGGAATATTTACGAGCAGTACTTC
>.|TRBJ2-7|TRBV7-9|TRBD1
CASSAGQGPYEQYF
TGTGCCAGCAGCGCGGGACAGGGGCCCTACGAGCAGTACTTC
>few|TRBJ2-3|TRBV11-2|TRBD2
CASSIRQGLAGSTDTQYF
TGTGCCAGCAGCATAAGACAGGGACTAGCGGGAAGCACAGATACGCAGTATTTT
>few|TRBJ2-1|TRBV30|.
CAWTPDSYNEQFF
TGTGCCTGGACTCCGGACAGTTACAATGAGCAGTTCTTC
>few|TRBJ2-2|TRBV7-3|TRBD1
CASSLGQKFTGELFF
TGTGCCAGCAGCTTGGGACAGAAGTTTACCGGGGAGCTGTTTTTT
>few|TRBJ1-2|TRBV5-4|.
CASSSGYGYTF
TGTGCCAGCAGCTCAGGGTATGGCTACACCTTC
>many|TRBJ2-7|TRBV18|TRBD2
CASSPPLSGSPYEQYF
TGTGCCAGCTCACCACCACTGAGCGGGAGTCCGTACGAGCAGTACTTC
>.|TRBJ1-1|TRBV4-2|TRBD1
CASSRDRGGTEAFF
TGTGCCAGCAGCCGCGACAGGGGGGGCACTGAAGCTTTCTTT
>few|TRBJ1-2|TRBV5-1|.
CASSIDIYGYTF
TGCGCCAGCAGCATCGACATCTATGGCTACACCTTC
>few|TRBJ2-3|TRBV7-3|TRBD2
CASQPSVLSGSGDTQYF
TGTGCCAGCCAACCCTCAGTCCTTAGCGGGAGTGGGGATACGCAGTATTTT
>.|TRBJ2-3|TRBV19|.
CASSITGQSTDTQYF
TGTGCCAGTAGTATAACAGGACAGAGCACAGATACGCAGTATTTT
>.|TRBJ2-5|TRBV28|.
CASSLARGGIETQYF
TGTGCCAGCAGTTTAGCCCGTGGGGGGATAGAGACCCAGTACTTC
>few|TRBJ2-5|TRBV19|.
CASLGSGQETQYF
TGTGCCAGTTTAGGTAGCGGCCAAGAGACCCAGTACTTC
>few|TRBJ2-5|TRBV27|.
CASSLMAAQETQYF
TGTGCCAGCAGTTTAATGGCCGCCCAAGAGACCCAGTACTTC
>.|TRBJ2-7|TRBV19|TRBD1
CASSPRQGAYEQYF
TGTGCCAGTAGTCCTCGACAGGGGGCCTACGAGCAGTACTTC
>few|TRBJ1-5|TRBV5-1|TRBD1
CASSLGAGTGSYQPQHF
TGCGCCAGCAGCTTGGGGGCCGGGACAGGATCTTACCAGCCCCAGCATTTT
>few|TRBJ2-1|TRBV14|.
CASSPTNRGEQFF
TGTGCCAGCAGCCCCACCAACCGGGGTGAGCAGTTCTTC
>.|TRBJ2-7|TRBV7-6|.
CASSFGPRDSGPYEQYF
TGTGCCAGCAGCTTTGGTCCGCGGGACAGTGGCCCCTACGAGCAGTACTTC
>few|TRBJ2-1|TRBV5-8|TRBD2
CASSRRLAGGHEQFF
TGTGCCAGCAGCCGCCGACTAGCGGGAGGGCATGAGCAGTTCTTC
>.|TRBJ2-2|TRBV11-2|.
CASRIRNTGTTNTGELFF
TGTGCCAGCAGAATAAGGAACACCGGGACAACGAACACCGGGGAGCTGTTTTTT
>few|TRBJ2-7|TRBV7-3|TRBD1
CASSPTTGGRGEQYF
TGTGCCAGCAGCCCTACGACAGGGGGCAGGGGCGAGCAGTACTTC
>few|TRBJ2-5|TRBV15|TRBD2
CATSTGLAGGTETQYF
TGTGCCACCAGCACGGGACTAGCGGGAGGCACTGAGACCCAGTACTTC
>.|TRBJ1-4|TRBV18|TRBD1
CASSLQGKKDEKLFF
TGTGCCAGCTCACTACAGGGGAAGAAGGATGAAAAACTGTTTTTT
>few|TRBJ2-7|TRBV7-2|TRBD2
CASSLGTSGSHYEQYF
TGTGCCAGCAGCTTAGGGACTAGCGGGAGCCACTACGAGCAGTACTTC
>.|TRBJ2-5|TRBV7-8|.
CASSQDSKETQYF
TGTGCCAGCAGCCAAGACTCCAAAGAGACCCAGTACTTC
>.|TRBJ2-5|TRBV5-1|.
CASSQRLETQYF
TGCGCCAGCAGCCAGAGACTTGAGACCCAGTACTTC
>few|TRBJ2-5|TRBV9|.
CASSVSPSETQYF
TGTGCCAGCAGCGTAAGCCCCTCGGAGACCCAGTACTTC
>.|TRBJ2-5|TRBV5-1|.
CASSLAPPGREQYF
TGCGCCAGCAGCTTGGCCCCCCCGGGTAGGGAGCAGTACTTC
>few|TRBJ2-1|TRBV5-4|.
CASSFGSSYNEQFF
TGTGCCAGCAGCTTCGGGAGTTCCTACAATGAGCAGTTCTTC
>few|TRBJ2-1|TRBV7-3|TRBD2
CASSPTSGTVYEQFF
TGTGCCAGCAGCCCGACTAGCGGGACGGTCTATGAGCAGTTCTTC
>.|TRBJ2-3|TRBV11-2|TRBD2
CASSGLAGPSTDTQYF
TGTGCCAGCAGCGGGCTAGCGGGGCCTAGCACAGATACGCAGTATTTT
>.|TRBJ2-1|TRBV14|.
CASSQSLGRLTEQFF
TGTGCCAGCAGCCAAAGTCTAGGTCGTCTTACTGAGCAGTTCTTC
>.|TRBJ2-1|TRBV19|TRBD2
CASSILVASGLNEQFF
TGTGCCAGTAGTATTTTGGTGGCTAGCGGGTTGAATGAGCAGTTCTTC
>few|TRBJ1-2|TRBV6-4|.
CASSETGNYGYTF
TGTGCCAGCAGCGAAACAGGGAACTATGGCTACACCTTC
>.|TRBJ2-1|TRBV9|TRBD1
CASSARQGAIDEQFF
TGTGCCAGCAGCGCGAGACAGGGGGCAATCGATGAGCAGTTCTTC
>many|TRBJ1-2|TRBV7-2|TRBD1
CAIVKQGADGYTF
TGTGCCATCGTTAAACAGGGGGCGGACGGCTACACCTTC
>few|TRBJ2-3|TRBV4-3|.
CASSQAREEPTQYF
TGCGCCAGCAGCCAAGCTAGGGAGGAGCCTACGCAGTATTTT
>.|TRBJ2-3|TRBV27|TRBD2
CASSPLSGSGWADTQYF
TGTGCCAGCAGTCCCCTTAGCGGGAGTGGGTGGGCAGATACGCAGTATTTT
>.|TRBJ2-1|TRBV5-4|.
CASSLGLSSYNEQFF
TGTGCCAGCAGCTTGGGACTGAGCTCCTACAATGAGCAGTTCTTC
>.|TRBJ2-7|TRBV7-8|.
CASSLLVFSYEQYF
TGTGCCAGCAGCTTACTAGTTTTCTCCTACGAGCAGTACTTC
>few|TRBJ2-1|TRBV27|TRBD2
CASSFSGSLNEQFF
TGTGCCAGCAGTTTTAGCGGGAGTTTGAATGAGCAGTTCTTC
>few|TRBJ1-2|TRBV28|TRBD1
CASRATGSGYTF
TGTGCCAGCAGGGCGACAGGGTCCGGCTACACCTTC
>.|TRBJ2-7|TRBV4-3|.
CASSQDLVASFSYEQYF
TGCGCCAGCAGCCAAGATCTTGTAGCTAGCTTCTCCTACGAGCAGTACTTC
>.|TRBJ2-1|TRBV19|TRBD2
CASSIRGDEQFF
TGTGCCAGTAGTATCCGGGGGGATGAGCAGTTCTTC
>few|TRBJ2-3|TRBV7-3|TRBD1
CASSPGTGGDTQYF
TGTGCCAGCAGCCCCGGGACAGGGGGAGATACGCAGTATTTT
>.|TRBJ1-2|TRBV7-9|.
CASSSSLAAGGRLGGYTF
TGTGCCAGCAGCTCCTCCCTCGCAGCCGGGGGGCGCCTTGGTGGCTACACCTTC
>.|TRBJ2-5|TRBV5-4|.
CASSRSVGEGGETQYF
TGTGCCAGCAGCCGGTCGGTAGGGGAAGGCGGTGAGACCCAGTACTTC
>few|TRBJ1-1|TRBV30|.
CAWSASVRDTEAFF
TGTGCCTGGAGTGCTTCAGTGAGGGACACTGAAGCTTTCTTT
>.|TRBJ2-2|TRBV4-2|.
CASSQVLSGGELFF
TGTGCCAGCAGCCAAGTTCTGTCCGGCGGGGAGCTGTTTTTT
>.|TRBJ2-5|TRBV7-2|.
CASSLTPNRGGETQYF
TGTGCCAGCAGCTTAACCCCTAACAGGGGGGGCGAGACCCAGTACTTC
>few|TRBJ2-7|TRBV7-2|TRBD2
CASSLVGGGGSSYEQYF
TGTGCCAGCAGCTTAGTGGGAGGCGGGGGGAGCTCCTACGAGCAGTACTTC
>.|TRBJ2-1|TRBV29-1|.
CSVVGVGGNSYNEQFF
TGCAGCGTTGTTGGGGTTGGGGGGAACTCCTACAATGAGCAGTTCTTC
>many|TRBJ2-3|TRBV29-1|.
CSGVTDTQYF
TGCAGCGGCGTGACAGATACGCAGTATTTT
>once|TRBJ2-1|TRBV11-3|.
CASSFSGTRSYNEQFF
TGTGCCAGCAGCTTTAGTGGGACTCGTTCCTACAATGAGCAGTTCTTC